The 8 T cell receptor beta chains listed next were all sequenced from one sample in a study of blood T cell repertoires in COVID-19 (dated by TCRdb to about 2020). Libraries were built with the immunoSEQ multiplex PCR assay. TCRdb retrieved this table from immuneACCESS and kept in-frame rearrangements only. Not all clones are present; in checked studies, unresolved V genes account for under half, and no reason is known for the remainder. The sample table records approximately 350,000 clones; roughly four fifths of these occur just once. The ten largest clonotypes hold approximately 5% of the sample. The sample consisted of PBMCs or T cells enriched from blood (not recorded which). These receptor sequences come from a woman between 45 and 65 years old who had recovered from COVID-19.

The J gene is TRBJ2-1, the V gene TRBV6-6; 11 bases fit TRBD2. Losses at the gene ends were 5 bases for V and 7 bases for J; bases not matched to a gene: 4. Germline-derived CDR1 and CDR2 are MNHNY and SVGAGI (reference sequence). The CDR3 totals 14 residues. In DNA form, the CDR3 reads TGTGCCAGCAGTGATAGCGGGGGGGATAATGAGCAGTTCTTC. This translates into CASSDSGGDNEQFF.

The chain uses TRBV3-1 (or the pseudogene TRBV3-2) and TRBJ2-2; tentative D call: TRBD2 (6 bases). Trimming cost V 0 bases and J 6 bases, with 8 bases left between them. CDR3 length equals 14 residues. Germline V gives CDR1 LGHDT, CDR2 YNNKEL (reference sequence). CDR3 DNA: TGTGCCAGCAGCCAAGACGGGAGCGCCGGGGAGCTGTTTTTT. Its translation is CASSQDGSAGELFF.

The rearrangement joins TRBV25-1 to TRBJ2-1; D not resolved. This CDR3 spans 13 amino acids. The V gene's germline CDR1 is MGHDK and CDR2 SYGVNS. V was cut by 0 bases and J by 9 bases, with 9 bases left in between. CDR3 sequence (DNA): TGTGCCAGCAGTGAATATAGGAGTGGTGAGCAGTTCTTC. Translated: CASSEYRSGEQFF.

CDR3 sequence: CASSILGGTRGWGYTF. Here the CDR3 DNA reads TGTGCCAGTAGTATATTGGGTGGCACCCGGGGTTGGGGCTACACCTTC. The chain employs TRBV19 and TRBJ1-2; D gene ambiguous. CDR3 length: 16 amino acids. The V gene lost 2 bases and the J gene lost 8 bases, with 21 bases spanning the gap. CDR1 is LNHDA, CDR2 SQIVND, per germline (reference sequence).

The chain recombines TRBV6-2 or TRBV6-3 with TRBJ2-1; 13 bases agree with TRBD2. V trimming: 2 bases; J trimming: 5 bases; junction bases outside the gene matches: 6. The CDR3 contains 17 residues. Germline assignment: CDR1 MNHEY and CDR2 SVGEGT. CDR3 in amino acids: CASSYRTSGRIDNEQFF. The CDR3 bases are TGTGCCAGCAGTTACAGGACTAGCGGGAGAATCGACAATGAGCAGTTCTTC.

The chain recombines TRBV5-1 with TRBJ1-1; 9 bases are shared with TRBD1. The V and J ends lost 2 bases and 11 bases, in that order; junction bases with no gene match: 13. The V gene's germline CDR1 is SGHRS and CDR2 YFSETQ. This CDR3 spans 15 amino acids. CDR3 sequence (DNA): TGCGCCAGCAGCTTCGAAGGACAGGGGAGGACTGGTGCTTTCTTT. Translated: CASSFEGQGRTGAFF.

Only a few counts were recorded for this clone. The chain couples TRBV5-1 to TRBJ1-5; D is ambiguous. Germline CDR1 and CDR2: SGHRS and YFSETQ. The ends were cut back, 0 bases at V and 0 bases at J, with 7 bases in the middle. The CDR3 length is 15 residues. The CDR3 loop is CASSLDSHSNQPQHF. The CDR3 region has the DNA TGCGCCAGCAGCTTGGACTCCCATAGCAATCAGCCCCAGCATTTT.

This chain links TRBV25-1 with TRBJ1-1; D gene uncertain. The CDR3 consists of 16 residues. The germline V gene has CDR1 MGHDK and CDR2 SYGVNS. V lost 5 bases to trimming and J lost 3 bases, with 19 bases between them. CDR3 in amino acids: CASSPQGGQRYTEAFF. CDR3 in DNA: TGTGCCAGCAGTCCTCAAGGTGGGCAAAGGTACACTGAAGCTTTCTTT.